This T cell receptor beta chain was retrieved from a study of shared clonotypes between healthy human individuals. On the study more broadly: Three CD4 naive, three CD4 memory, two CD8 naive and one CD8 memory plate were used per donor.

Remarks on this clone: Its antigen remains unknown.

General observations from the study: A handful of donors had around 5% of their naive CD4 clonotypes in common.

CDR1 is MGHDK and CDR2 is SYGVNS in the germline V gene. Trimming cost V 4 bases and J 5 bases, with 11 bases left between them. This CDR3 spans 13 amino acids. At deep level, the assay was performed. The method was immunoSEQ multiplex PCR; TCRdb's version includes in-frame clones alone and lacks a portion of them. The table shows about 1 million clones, with about 76% occurring only once. The sequenced material came from memory CD4+ T cells sorted from blood. Noted subset: CD45RA-negative fraction. This clonotype originated in a man younger than 35 in good health. The J gene is TRBJ2-5, the V gene TRBV25-1; D uncertain. CDR3 protein: CASSVTIWETQYF. CDR3 in DNA: TGTGCCAGCAGTGTTACGATATGGGAGACCCAGTACTTC.